Presented here are 24 T cell receptor beta chains from one specimen sequenced in a study of Ad26.COV2.S vaccination and SARS-CoV-2 variants. TCRdb's copy holds only in-frame clones and misses some; the assay was immunoSEQ multiplex PCR. The profile covers under 550,000 clones, with around nine tenths appearing a single time and 3.6% taken by the ten largest. Stated treatment: some 20 received Ad26.COV2.S at low or high dose, single or two shots; about 5 received placebo; per-sample allocation not given. The samples were gathered on day 63 after the first injection of vaccine or placebo. The sample here was peripheral blood, taken in a trial of Ad26.COV2.S vaccine versus placebo. The receptors originated from a person between 18 and 65 years old who received the Ad26.COV2.S COVID-19 vaccine or a placebo.

This sequence joins TRBV6-5 and TRBJ1-5; unclear D gene. Germline CDR1 MNHEY, CDR2 SVGAGI. The CDR3 is 14 amino acids. V lost 7 bases, J lost 3 bases, and 13 bases lay in between. CDR3 loop: CASNPSGFNQPQHF. As DNA, the CDR3 is TGTGCCAGCAATCCCTCGGGATTCAATCAGCCCCAGCATTTT.

This clone was seen repeatedly, ten times or more. This chain connects TRBV25-1 to TRBJ1-3; D call uncertain. The CDR3 extends over 13 amino acids. CDR1 is MGHDK, CDR2 SYGVNS, per germline. V was pared by 5 bases and J by 7 bases, with 12 bases between. CDR3 nucleotides: TGTGCCAGCAGTCCTAGGCCCGGTAACACCATATATTTT. Translation gives CASSPRPGNTIYF. Filled out from reference TRBV25-1 and TRBJ1-3, the complete variable domain reads EADIYQTPRYLVIGTGKKITLECSQTMGHDKMYWYQQDPGMELHLIHYSYGVNSTEKGDLSSESTVSRIRTEHFPLTLESARPSHTSQYLCASSPRPGNTIYFGEGSWLTVV.

The gene calls are TRBV28 and TRBJ1-2; 10 nucleotides align to TRBD1. Germline lookup yields CDR1 MDHEN and CDR2 SYDVKM. The CDR3 totals 14 residues. Trimming removed 6 bases from V and 1 base from J; junction bases left unmatched: 2. CDR3: CASRGTGDNYGYTF. For the CDR3, the DNA is TGTGCCAGCAGAGGGACAGGGGATAACTATGGCTACACCTTC.

V is TRBV7-3 and J is TRBJ2-1; no definite D call. Germline V gene sequence: CDR1 SGHTA, CDR2 FQGTGA. The CDR3 spans 15 residues. Deletions cut 5 bases from V and 0 bases from J, with 11 bases between. This chain's CDR3 is CASSLRLSSYNEQFF. The CDR3 DNA reads as TGTGCCAGCAGCCTCCGACTCAGCTCCTACAATGAGCAGTTCTTC.

The chain is built from TRBV27 and TRBJ1-5; 7 bases match TRBD1. After removal of 5 bases from V and 4 bases from J, the junction contained 8 bases not matched to a gene. Germline CDR1 is MNHEY and CDR2 is SMNVEV (reference sequence). The CDR3 consists of 15 residues. The CDR3 region is CASSQRQGGNQPQHF. In nucleotides, the CDR3 is TGTGCCAGCAGTCAGAGACAGGGAGGGAATCAGCCCCAGCATTTT.

This chain links TRBV19 with TRBJ2-1, with TRBD2 matching over 11 bases. V lost 3 bases to trimming and J lost 0 bases; unmatched junction nucleotides: 7. Looked up from germline, CDR1 is LNHDA and CDR2 is SQIVND (reference sequence). The CDR3 consists of 18 residues. The CDR3 is CASSIRRLAGPSYNEQFF. The CDR3 bases are TGTGCCAGTAGTATCCGGAGACTAGCGGGACCCTCCTACAATGAGCAGTTCTTC.

The chain combines TRBV29-1 with TRBJ2-7, with D possibly being TRBD2 (6 bases). The CDR3 loop spans 14 amino acids. Germline CDR1 and CDR2: SQVTM and ANQGSEA. Trimming removed 3 bases from V and 6 bases from J, with 18 bases in between. The CDR3 nucleotides read TGCAGCGTTGAGACGGGGGATGGGGTCCGCGAGCAGTACTTC. This codes for CSVETGDGVREQYF.

This chain connects TRBV24-1 to TRBJ1-5; D is possibly TRBD1 (6 bases). V lost 3 bases and J 0 bases, leaving 20 bases between the germline ends. The CDR3 covers 19 residues. CDR1 is KGHDR, CDR2 SFDVKD, per germline. The CDR3 sequence: CATSDGPTPGTYSNQPQHF. In DNA form, the CDR3 reads TGTGCCACCAGTGATGGACCTACCCCGGGGACATATAGCAATCAGCCCCAGCATTTT.

V gene TRBV4-3 combines with J gene TRBJ1-5, with D uncertain. Looked up from germline, CDR1 is LGHNA and CDR2 is YSLEER. V shed 0 bases and J shed 4 bases, with 10 bases lying between them. The CDR3 length is 15 residues. CDR3 in amino acids: CASSQDLARNQPQHF. The CDR3 coding sequence is TGCGCCAGCAGCCAAGATTTGGCCAGGAATCAGCCCCAGCATTTT.

The V gene is TRBV4-1, the J gene TRBJ2-6; D is uncertain. Per the germline V gene, CDR1 is MGHRA and CDR2 is YSYEKL. This CDR3 has 16 amino acids. The germline V and J ends were trimmed by 2 bases and 0 bases, with 8 bases remaining between them. In nucleotides, the CDR3 is TGCGCCAGCAGCCAACTGGATCTCTCTGGGGCCAACGTCCTGACTTTC. It is translated as CASSQLDLSGANVLTF.

The rearrangement uses TRBV11-2 and TRBJ1-2, with D maybe TRBD1 (5 bases). Germline assignment: CDR1 SGHAT and CDR2 FQNNGV. Trimming left V 5 bases short and J 4 bases short, with 14 bases between. The CDR3 contains 14 residues. The CDR3 region has the DNA TGTGCCAGCAGCCCGTTGGGGGGGACCTATGGCTACACCTTC. Translated: CASSPLGGTYGYTF.

This clone was found a few times. This sequence joins TRBV7-6 and TRBJ2-3; TRBD1 aligns across 8 bases. In germline, CDR1 is SGHVS, CDR2 FNYEAQ. V lost 1 base and J lost 5; bases outside the gene matches: 8. The CDR3 loop spans 16 amino acids. For the CDR3, the DNA is TGTGCCAGCAGCTTAGGCAGGGGGCGTGTTGAAGATACGCAGTATTTT. Amino acids: CASSLGRGRVEDTQYF.

The chain recombines TRBV29-1 with TRBJ1-1, with D unresolved. The germline gives CDR1 SQVTM, CDR2 ANQGSEA. V was pared by 4 bases and J by 0 bases, with 9 bases between. This CDR3 has 13 residues. The CDR3 DNA sequence: TGCAGCGTTGTCAGGTTTATGAACACTGAAGCTTTCTTT. Translation: CSVVRFMNTEAFF.

V is TRBV4-3 and J is TRBJ2-5, with TRBD2 matching 8 bases. This CDR3 has 15 amino acids. The V gene's germline CDR1 is LGHNA and CDR2 YSLEER. Germline trimming cut 4 bases from V and 1 base from J; bases unmatched to any gene: 5. DNA for the CDR3: TGCGCCAGCAGCCTACTAGCGGAGCCCCAAGAGACCCAGTACTTC. This encodes CASSLLAEPQETQYF.

V and J are TRBV6-5 and TRBJ1-2; 9 positions agree with TRBD1. The CDR3 has 15 residues. V was clipped by 0 bases and J by 6 bases; unmatched bases: 5. Per the germline V gene, CDR1 is MNHEY and CDR2 is SVGAGI. CDR3 DNA sequence: TGTGCCAGCAGTTACTCCCGGGACAGGGAGAATGGCTACACCTTC. Its protein is CASSYSRDRENGYTF.

This clone has a single count. The chain carries TRBV21-1 and TRBJ2-2; TRBD1 reflects the table's D call only, with no check against the DNA. TRBV21-1 is a listed pseudogene. The CDR3 totals 18 residues. CDR3 amino acids: CASSKALWPGKNTGELFF. The CDR3 DNA reads TGTGCCAGCAGCAAAGCGCTGTGGCCAGGGAAGAACACCGGGGAGCTGTTTTTT.

The V gene is TRBV25-1, the J gene TRBJ2-7, with D perhaps assigned TRBD1 or TRBD2 (5 bases each). Germline V lookup: CDR1 MGHDK, CDR2 SYGVNS. This CDR3 has 14 residues. Between the trimmed V and J ends, which lost 3 bases and 7 bases, there was a span of 16 bases. The CDR3 region has the DNA TGTGCCAGCAGTGAGTATGGGACCTCTGGGGAGCAGTACTTC. Translated: CASSEYGTSGEQYF.

The chain is built from TRBV7-2 and TRBJ2-5; D perhaps matches TRBD2 (6 bases). Germline CDR1 and CDR2: SGHTA and FQGNSA. With 5 bases removed from V and 2 bases from J, the gap between germline ends came to 18 bases. This CDR3 contains 16 residues. The CDR3 here is CASSPSRGRGQETQYF. The CDR3 coding sequence is TGTGCCAGCAGCCCCTCAAGAGGGCGGGGACAAGAGACCCAGTACTTC.

This chain joins TRBV5-1 and TRBJ2-3; possible D gene TRBD1, 5 bases. This CDR3 spans 15 amino acids. Per the germline V gene, CDR1 is SGHRS and CDR2 is YFSETQ. V lost 4 bases, J lost 4 bases, and 16 bases lay in between. The CDR3 DNA reads as TGCGCCAGCAGCGCAGGGCAGGGCAGCCCAGATACGCAGTATTTT. This gives the protein CASSAGQGSPDTQYF. The entire variable domain, with the rest obtained from reference TRBV5-1 and TRBJ2-3, is as follows: KAGVTQTPRYLIKTRGQQVTLSCSPISGHRSVSWYQQTPGQGLQFLFEYFSETQRNKGNFPGRFSGRQFSNSRSEMNVSTLELGDSALYLCASSAGQGSPDTQYFGPGTRLTVL.

V usage is TRBV10-1 and J usage is TRBJ1-2; D is undetermined. The CDR3 contains 13 residues. Per the germline V gene, CDR1 is WNHNN and CDR2 is SYGVQD (reference sequence). With 2 bases removed from V and 7 bases from J, the gap between germline ends came to 11 bases. The CDR3 DNA is TGCGCCAGCAGTGAGGGCCCGGGCCGTGGCTACACCTTC. Translating it yields CASSEGPGRGYTF.

This chain connects TRBV27 to TRBJ1-5, with D unclear. Germline assignment: CDR1 MNHEY and CDR2 SMNVEV (reference sequence). Trimming pared 7 bases from V and 6 bases from J, leaving 10 bases between. This CDR3 is built from 12 residues. The CDR3 DNA reads TGTGCCAGCACCAGCGGGAGTCAGCCCCAGCATTTT. It yields the protein CASTSGSQPQHF.

The table lists this clone with a count of one. V is TRBV2 and J is TRBJ1-1; the D is unclear. Germline-derived CDR1 and CDR2 are SNHLY and FYNNEI. V lost 2 bases, J lost 6 bases, and 7 bases lay in between. CDR3 length: 12 amino acids. The CDR3, as DNA: TGTGCCAGCAGTGAACGGCAGGCTGAAGCTTTCTTT. As protein: CASSERQAEAFF.

The gene calls are TRBV19 and TRBJ1-5; 7 bases are a match to TRBD1. The CDR3 totals 15 residues. CDR1 and CDR2 (germline): LNHDA, SQIVND (reference sequence). Losses at the gene ends were 6 bases for V and 1 base for J; bases not matched to a gene: 6. The DNA of the CDR3 is TGTGCCAGTAGGACAAGACAGGGCAGCAATCAGCCCCAGCATTTT. As protein: CASRTRQGSNQPQHF. The whole variable domain, remainder taken from reference TRBV19 and TRBJ1-5, is DGGITQSPKYLFRKEGQNVTLSCEQNLNHDAMYWYRQDPGQGLRLIYYSQIVNDFQKGDIAEGYSVSREKKESFPLTVTSAQKNPTAFYLCASRTRQGSNQPQHFGDGTRLSIL.

This clone was seen only once. The chain couples TRBV5-8 to TRBJ2-3; D unresolved. This CDR3 region has 16 residues. Germline loops: CDR1 SGHTS, CDR2 YDEGEE. The V and J ends lost 4 bases and 0 bases respectively, with 15 bases between them. Written as DNA, the CDR3 is TGTGCCAGCAGCCTGTGGTATTCTACTAGCACAGATACGCAGTATTTT. Encoded protein: CASSLWYSTSTDTQYF.